This TCR beta chain was obtained from a study of control samples from healthy donors and cancer patients. In the case of this clone: Other DNA sequences in this sample translate to the same CDR3.

Clones were read by immunoSEQ multiplex PCR, and TCRdb kept only the in-frame ones, dropping some. The table has 150,000 to 200,000 clones, about 87% seen once. Germline CDR1 reads SEHNR; CDR2 reads FQNEAQ (reference sequence). This CDR3 is 13 amino acids long. V dropped 1 base and J dropped 7 bases, with 7 bases sitting between them. The chain combines TRBV7-9 with TRBJ1-4, with a possible D match to TRBD1 (5 bases). The sequence came from a man aged 30 to 45 in good health. The sample consisted of blood. CDR3 bases: TGTGCCAGCAGCTTAGAGGGACGTGAAAAACTGTTTTTT. Protein: CASSLEGREKLFF.